This T cell receptor beta chain was recovered during a study of blood T cells in healthy people across ages. For this clonotype: Sequence at one end of the junction differs from germline and may be a read error.

This CDR3 is built from 15 residues. Germline lookup yields CDR1 KGHSH and CDR2 LQKENI. The second PCR ran about 6 to 12 cycles with a sample-barcoded 5' primer and J-beta primers. TCRdb re-called the 5' RACE reads with MiXCR, one entry per CDR3 protein. The data contain about 2 million distinct CDR3 sequences, 49% of them singletons. The draw of peripheral blood yielded 8.5 to 10 milliliters from each donor. Sequencing was performed on blood. This chain links TRBV18 with TRBJ2-3; 13 bases line up with TRBD2. This receptor was identified in a woman in her thirties or forties in good health. DNA for the CDR3: TGTGGCAGCTCACCGGGACTAGCGGGGCCAGATACGCAGTATTTT. Translation: CGSSPGLAGPDTQYF.